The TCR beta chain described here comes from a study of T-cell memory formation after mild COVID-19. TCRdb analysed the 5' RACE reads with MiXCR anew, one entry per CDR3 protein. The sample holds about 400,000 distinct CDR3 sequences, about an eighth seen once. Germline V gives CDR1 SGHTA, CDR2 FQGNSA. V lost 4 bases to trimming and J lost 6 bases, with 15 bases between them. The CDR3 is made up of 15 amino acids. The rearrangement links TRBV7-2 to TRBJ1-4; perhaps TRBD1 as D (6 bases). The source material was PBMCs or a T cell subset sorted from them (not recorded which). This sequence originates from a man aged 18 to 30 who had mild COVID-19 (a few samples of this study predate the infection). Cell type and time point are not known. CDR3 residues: CASSWAGVNHEKLFF. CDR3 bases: TGTGCCAGCAGCTGGGCAGGGGTAAACCATGAAAAACTGTTTTTT.